The rows below give T cell receptor beta chains drawn from one sample of a study of T-cell reconstitution after alpha-beta-depleted transplantation in children. TCRdb processed the PCR reads anew with MiXCR; each CDR3 protein has one entry. This table has about 200,000 distinct CDR3 sequences, 6.6% appearing once. Sequencing used PBMCs, obtained before TCRalphabeta/CD19-depleted stem cell transplant. The receptors shown here come from a boy aged 2 to 9 with acute lymphoblastic leukemia, due to receive a stem cell transplant. Both conserved end residues are part of each CDR3. D genes are given only for firm matches. The size of a clone is reported for some rows only, either as once, few or many, or as a class for expanded clones.

clone_size,d_call,j_call,v_call,cdr3_nt,cdr3_aa
.,.,TRBJ2-2,TRBV30,TGTGCCTGGAAAGCCCAGGACGGGGAGCTGTTTTTT,CAWKAQDGELFF
.,.,TRBJ2-1,TRBV4-3,TGCGCCAGCAGCCAAGAGGGGGGGCGTGGCAATGAGCAGTTCTTC,CASSQEGGRGNEQFF
many,TRBD2,TRBJ2-2,TRBV27,TGTGCCAGCAGTTTCGGCGGGGGGCGGCACGGGGAGCTGTTTTTT,CASSFGGGRHGELFF
many,TRBD2,TRBJ2-7,TRBV28,TGTGCCAGCAAGGGACTAGCGGGTCGACGACAGTACGAGCAGTACTTC,CASKGLAGRRQYEQYF
few,TRBD2,TRBJ2-3,TRBV12-3/TRBV12-4,TGTGCCATCTGTTTAGCGCTTCGCGCGGGGGGGCCCACAGATACGCAGTATTTT,CAICLALRAGGPTDTQYF
many,TRBD2,TRBJ2-1,TRBV5-1,TGCGCCAGCAGCTTAGGGACTAGGGATTTCAATGAGCAGTTCTTC,CASSLGTRDFNEQFF
few,TRBD1,TRBJ1-1,TRBV5-4,TGTGCCAGCAGCATAACAGGGGATGTTAGGGCTTTCTTT,CASSITGDVRAFF
many,.,TRBJ2-6,TRBV7-2,TGTGCCAGCAGCTTGCAGGGTGGCTCTGGGGCCAACGTCCTGACTTTC,CASSLQGGSGANVLTF
.,.,TRBJ2-5,TRBV27,TGTGCCAGCATTGGGGGCGAGACCCAGTACTTC,CASIGGETQYF
many,.,TRBJ1-2,TRBV12-3/TRBV12-4,TGTGCCAGCAGTTTAGGCTGGCGCGGCTACACCTTC,CASSLGWRGYTF
few,.,TRBJ1-1,TRBV28,TGTGCCAGCAGTTTAATAGCTCATGGGAACACTGAAGCTTTCTTT,CASSLIAHGNTEAFF
many,.,TRBJ1-1,TRBV7-9,TGTGCCAGCAGTTTCAGGGGTTATGGCACTGAAGCTTTCTTT,CASSFRGYGTEAFF
.,.,TRBJ2-5,TRBV7-2,TGTGCCAGCGCCGGGGGTGTGCGCCAAGAGACCCAGTACTTC,CASAGGVRQETQYF
many,TRBD2,TRBJ2-3,TRBV28,TGTGCCAGCAGTTTTGTAGCGGGAGATGTAGATACGCAGTATTTT,CASSFVAGDVDTQYF